These 20 T cell receptor beta chains came from one sample sequenced in a study of cytomegalovirus exposure and HLA in healthy donors. Vbeta (60) and Jbeta (13) primers were used in the PCR. The table came from immunoSEQ multiplex PCR; TCRdb's copy has only in-frame clones and leaves some out. There are approximately 190,000 clones in the sample; roughly 80% occur only once, and less than 2% lies in the top ten. The material sequenced was PBMCs. These receptors were collected from a woman under 30 in good health and CMV-seronegative.

This chain uses TRBV7-8 with TRBJ1-3, with a tentative D call TRBD1 (5 bases). Germline V gene data show CDR1 as SGHVS and CDR2 as FQNEAQ. The CDR3 length is 16 residues. Trimming removed 2 bases from V and 0 bases from J, with 11 bases in between. The CDR3 nucleotides are TGTGCCAGCAGCTTAATAGGGGAGGGCTCTGGAAACACCATATATTTT. This sequence encodes CASSLIGEGSGNTIYF.

The chain joins TRBV18 to TRBJ1-3; D gene uncertain. Looked up from germline, CDR1 is KGHSH and CDR2 is LQKENI. The V end was cut by 4 bases, the J end by 4 bases, with 8 bases between. The CDR3 covers 13 residues. Here the CDR3 DNA reads TGTGCCAGCTCACAGGGAGGCGGAAACACCATATATTTT. Protein sequence: CASSQGGGNTIYF.

In nucleotides, the CDR3 is TGTGCCAGCATGACTTATAATGAGCAGTTCTTC. It encodes CASMTYNEQFF. The chain employs TRBV6-1 and TRBJ2-1; no clear D gene. V was shortened by 7 bases and J by 7 bases, with 8 bases between the two germline ends. In germline, CDR1 is MNHNS, CDR2 SASEGT. This CDR3 comprises 11 residues.

This clone occurred a few times. The genes are TRBV6-1 and TRBJ1-1; a weak D match, TRBD1 (5 bases). In germline, CDR1 is MNHNS, CDR2 SASEGT. The CDR3 sequence is 15 residues long. V was shortened by 2 bases and J by 5 bases, with 15 bases between the two germline ends. CDR3 sequence reads: CASSENQGLTTEAFF. The CDR3 nucleotides are TGTGCCAGCAGTGAAAATCAGGGTCTAACTACTGAAGCTTTCTTT.

This chain links TRBV7-9 with TRBJ2-5; 9 bases map to TRBD2. From germline, CDR1 is SEHNR and CDR2 FQNEAQ (reference sequence). The CDR3 sequence is 15 residues long. V was clipped by 2 bases and J by 2 bases; unmatched bases: 3. The CDR3 region is CASSLTSGLQETQYF. CDR3 sequence (DNA): TGTGCCAGCAGCTTAACTAGCGGGTTACAAGAGACCCAGTACTTC.

The chain carries TRBV28 and TRBJ2-7; 9 bases agree with TRBD1. Germline loops: CDR1 MDHEN, CDR2 SYDVKM. V trimming: 8 bases; J trimming: 5 bases; junction bases outside the gene matches: 13. The CDR3 loop spans 15 amino acids. The CDR3 nucleotides read TGTGCCAGCCACCCCTCTGGGACAGGGATTAACGAGCAGTACTTC. Protein sequence: CASHPSGTGINEQYF.

This sequence joins TRBV6-6 and TRBJ1-2; TRBD1 might be the D (5 bases). The CDR3 covers 14 residues. Germline V gives CDR1 MNHNY, CDR2 SVGAGI (reference sequence). V lost 2 bases to trimming and J lost 2 bases, with 9 bases between them. Written as DNA, the CDR3 is TGTGCCAGCAGTTACGAGGCAGGGAACTATGGCTACACCTTC. Its translation: CASSYEAGNYGYTF.

The V call is TRBV4-3, the J call TRBJ2-3, with 7 bases fitting TRBD2. Germline lookup yields CDR1 LGHNA and CDR2 YSLEER. The length of the CDR3 is 16 residues. V lost 1 base and J lost 0; bases outside the gene matches: 4. The CDR3 bases are TGCGCCAGCAGCCAAGCCTCTAGCGGAAGCACAGATACGCAGTATTTT. Translated, it gives CASSQASSGSTDTQYF.

The gene calls are TRBV11-3 and TRBJ1-3; D is unresolved. V was shortened by 4 bases and J by 2 bases, with 15 bases between the two germline ends. Germline V CDR1 and CDR2: SGHNT, YENEEA. This CDR3 comprises 16 residues. CDR3 region: CASSSRTGSTGNTIYF. The CDR3 DNA reads TGTGCCAGCAGCTCCCGGACGGGAAGTACTGGAAACACCATATATTTT.

This chain links TRBV9 with TRBJ1-2, with a tentative D call TRBD1 (5 bases). The CDR3 is 14 amino acids. The V and J ends lost 4 bases and 3 bases respectively, with 13 bases between them. The germline V gene encodes CDR1 SGDLS and CDR2 YYNGEE. The CDR3 sequence is CASSPTPGDYGYTF. Here the CDR3 DNA reads TGTGCCAGCAGCCCCACCCCGGGGGACTATGGCTACACCTTC.

The V call is TRBV30, the J call TRBJ2-5, with no clear D. Germline assignment: CDR1 GTSNPN and CDR2 SVGIG (reference sequence). The CDR3 is made up of 13 amino acids. Trimming shortened V by 1 base and J by 6 bases, and 12 bases separated the two germline ends. In DNA form, the CDR3 reads TGTGCCTGGAGTGGGCTGACACGGCAGACCCAGTACTTC. This encodes CAWSGLTRQTQYF.

This clone was seen just once. The gene calls are TRBV5-1 and TRBJ2-2; D perhaps matches TRBD2 (6 bases). This CDR3 region has 16 residues. The ends were cut back, 1 base at V and 7 bases at J, with 17 bases in the middle. Germline assignment: CDR1 SGHRS and CDR2 YFSETQ. CDR3 loop: CASSLHGSDAGGELFF. CDR3 bases: TGCGCCAGCAGCTTGCACGGGAGCGACGCGGGCGGGGAGCTGTTTTTT.

The DNA for the CDR3 is TGTGCCAGCAGCCCCGGACGAGGGGAGCAGTTCTTC. It specifies CASSPGRGEQFF. The rearrangement uses TRBV7-9 and TRBJ2-1; D is possibly TRBD2 (5 bases). Germline values: CDR1 SEHNR, CDR2 FQNEAQ (reference sequence). The V end lost 5 bases, the J end lost 10 bases, and 12 bases lay between the germline ends. The CDR3 consists of 12 residues.

The chain uses TRBV19 and TRBJ2-7; D is possibly TRBD2 (5 bases). Germline V gene sequence: CDR1 LNHDA, CDR2 SQIVND (reference sequence). V lost 5 bases to trimming and J lost 0 bases, with 14 bases between them. The CDR3 has 15 amino acids. This CDR3 is CASSSRARSSYEQYF. The DNA of the CDR3 is TGTGCCAGTAGTTCGAGGGCCAGAAGCTCCTACGAGCAGTACTTC.

This chain uses TRBV5-6 with TRBJ2-7, with a tentative D call TRBD1 (6 bases). Trimming stripped 4 bases from V and 7 bases from J, with 18 bases between. Germline CDR1 is SGHDT and CDR2 is YYEEEE. The CDR3 has 14 residues. The CDR3 here is CASSLGGSGWEQYF. The CDR3 nucleotides are TGTGCCAGCAGCCTAGGGGGTTCTGGCTGGGAGCAGTACTTC.

The CDR3 DNA reads as TGTGCCAGCAGCTCACCCACAGGGTCCTATGGCTACACCTTC. This encodes CASSSPTGSYGYTF. The rearrangement uses TRBV5-4 and TRBJ1-2, with TRBD1 as a possible D gene (6 bases). V was trimmed by 3 bases and J by 4 bases, leaving 13 bases between them. This CDR3 has 14 residues. Germline V gene lookup returns CDR1 SGHNT and CDR2 YYREEE (reference sequence).

The chain has TRBV28 and TRBJ2-3, with D possibly TRBD1 on 8 matching bases. Deletions cut 8 bases from V and 2 bases from J, with 23 bases between. The CDR3 totals 17 residues. Germline CDR1 MDHEN, CDR2 SYDVKM. This CDR3 reads CASSLRGRQGFTDTQYF. The CDR3, as DNA: TGTGCCAGCTCTCTGCGGGGGAGACAGGGGTTCACAGATACGCAGTATTTT.

J is TRBJ2-7 and V is TRBV6-5, with 7 bases identical to TRBD1. CDR3 size: 16 residues. Germline CDR1 MNHEY, CDR2 SVGAGI. Trimming at V came to 2 bases and at J to 1 base, leaving 8 bases not matched to a gene. CDR3 coding DNA: TGTGCCAGCAGTTACGATGAGGGGGCAACGTCCTACGAGCAGTACTTC. Translation: CASSYDEGATSYEQYF.

The chain combines TRBV18 with TRBJ2-2, with 10 bases identical to TRBD1. The V and J ends lost 6 bases and 6 bases, in that order; junction bases with no gene match: 7. The CDR3 length is 15 residues. Germline CDR1 and CDR2: KGHSH and LQKENI. The CDR3 loop is CASSPDRGPAGELFF. The CDR3, as DNA: TGTGCCAGCTCGCCCGACAGGGGGCCGGCCGGGGAGCTGTTTTTT.

This chain joins TRBV11-3 and TRBJ2-5; D may be TRBD1 (5 bases). The CDR3 is 16 residues long. Germline CDR1 reads SGHNT; CDR2 reads YENEEA. The V and J ends lost 5 bases and 3 bases respectively, with 19 bases between them. CDR3 DNA: TGTGCCAGCAGCCCCAGACAGACAACTCGGGAAGAGACCCAGTACTTC. It translates to CASSPRQTTREETQYF.